Below, 20 T cell receptor beta chains from the same sample are listed, as sequenced in a study of blood T cell repertoires in COVID-19. TCRdb's table, derived via immunoSEQ multiplex PCR, lists solely in-frame clones and lacks some. The sample consists of some 320,000 clones, 89% of them appearing once. Sequencing was carried out using PBMCs or T cells enriched from blood (not recorded which). The receptors were gathered from a man aged 55 to 70 who had recovered from COVID-19.

This rearrangement joins TRBV5-6 to TRBJ1-2, with a tentative D call TRBD1 (5 bases). V gave up 6 bases and J gave up 0 bases, with 12 bases separating them. The CDR3 length is 14 residues. The germline V gene encodes CDR1 SGHDT and CDR2 YYEEEE. The CDR3 spells CASITGSANYGYTF. CDR3 in DNA: TGTGCCAGCATCACAGGCTCCGCTAACTATGGCTACACCTTC.

The rearrangement uses TRBV6-5 and TRBJ1-1; 8 bases are shared with TRBD1. CDR1 is MNHEY, CDR2 SVGAGI, per germline. CDR3 length: 15 residues. With 1 base clipped from V and 5 bases from J, the junction kept 6 bases outside the gene matches. The chain's CDR3 is CASSYFRGQKTEAFF. The CDR3 DNA sequence: TGTGCCAGCAGTTACTTCAGGGGGCAAAAGACTGAAGCTTTCTTT.

This clone was seen just once. The chain has TRBV5-1 and TRBJ1-2; 8 positions agree with TRBD1. J was trimmed by 6 bases and V by 4 bases; bases with no gene match: 8. The CDR3 length is 14 residues. Germline-derived CDR1 and CDR2 are SGHRS and YFSETQ. The CDR3 sequence: CASSPGNRGNGYTF. The CDR3 nucleotides read TGCGCCAGCAGCCCGGGGAACAGGGGGAATGGCTACACCTTC.

The rearrangement uses TRBV29-1 and TRBJ1-2, with 8 bases matching TRBD1. Trimming took 3 bases from V and 8 from J; bases not matched to a gene: 8. Germline loops: CDR1 SQVTM, CDR2 ANQGSEA. The CDR3 spans 13 residues. CDR3 nucleotides: TGCAGCGTTGAGGACAGGGCTTTTCGGGGCTACACCTTC. Its translation is CSVEDRAFRGYTF.

This clone was picked up one time. The rearrangement uses TRBV4-1 and TRBJ1-1; TRBD1 aligns across 7 bases. CDR3 length equals 15 residues. The germline CDR1 and CDR2 sequences are MGHRA and YSYEKL. The J segment lost 6 bases and the V segment lost 3 bases, leaving 10 bases of the junction unmatched. Here the CDR3 reads CASSHHQDRRPEAFF. In DNA, the CDR3 is TGCGCCAGCAGCCATCACCAGGACAGGAGGCCTGAAGCTTTCTTT.

The chain recombines TRBV5-1 with TRBJ1-3; no definite D call. The CDR3 runs 15 residues. Trimming took 2 bases from V and 0 from J, leaving 9 bases between them. From germline, CDR1 is SGHRS and CDR2 YFSETQ. CDR3 protein: CASSFEQNSGNTIYF. CDR3 nucleotide sequence: TGCGCCAGCAGCTTCGAACAGAACTCTGGAAACACCATATATTTT.

This chain uses TRBV4-3 with TRBJ2-3; 12 positions agree with TRBD2. V trimming: 4 bases; J trimming: 4 bases; junction bases outside the gene matches: 3. Per the germline V gene, CDR1 is LGHNA and CDR2 is YSLEER. The CDR3 contains 15 residues. The CDR3 region is CASSLGTSGPDTQYF. The CDR3 DNA sequence: TGCGCCAGCAGCCTCGGGACTAGCGGGCCAGATACGCAGTATTTT.

The chain links TRBV21-1 to TRBJ1-1; the table names TRBD1, a call not compared with the DNA. TRBV21-1 is classified as a pseudogene. The CDR3 extends over 18 amino acids. The CDR3 DNA follows: TGTGCCAGCAGCTTAAAGTTTCAGGGGCGGCGATGGTACACTGAAGCTTTCTTT. Its translation: CASSLKFQGRRWYTEAFF.

The chain combines TRBV28 with TRBJ1-5, with D perhaps matching TRBD1 (6 bases). Per the germline V gene, CDR1 is MDHEN and CDR2 is SYDVKM. Between the trimmed V and J ends, which lost 5 bases and 4 bases, there was a span of 18 bases. The CDR3 extends over 16 amino acids. CDR3 sequence: CASSNPPQGWNQPQHF. The CDR3 nucleotides read TGTGCCAGCAGTAACCCGCCACAGGGTTGGAATCAGCCCCAGCATTTT.

The J gene is TRBJ1-1, the V gene TRBV6-2 or TRBV6-3; the D gene is possibly TRBD1 (6 bases). V was pared by 2 bases and J by 6 bases, with 13 bases between. CDR3 length: 14 residues. Per germline, CDR1 MNHEY and CDR2 SVGEGT. CDR3 protein: CASSYTGQGAEAFF. CDR3 in DNA: TGTGCCAGCAGTTACACGGGACAAGGGGCTGAAGCTTTCTTT.

The chain is built from TRBV7-3 and TRBJ1-2; TRBD1 matches 7 bases. CDR1 is SGHTA, CDR2 FQGTGA, per germline. The CDR3 is made up of 17 amino acids. V gave up 6 bases and J gave up 0 bases; unmatched junction bases: 13. The CDR3 DNA reads TGTGCCAGCAGGTCTAGTGGGACAGCAACTTCTAACTATGGCTACACCTTC. This sequence encodes CASRSSGTATSNYGYTF.

This clone was observed once. The V gene is TRBV9, the J gene TRBJ2-3, with 8 bases identical to TRBD2. The CDR3 consists of 15 residues. With V trimmed by 4 bases and J by 1 base, 5 bases remained unmatched. The V gene's germline CDR1 is SGDLS and CDR2 YYNGEE. The CDR3 DNA reads as TGTGCCAGCAGCAGATCAGCGGGAGGCACAGATACGCAGTATTTT. The encoded protein is CASSRSAGGTDTQYF.

The chain is built from TRBV30 and TRBJ1-1, with a weak D call TRBD1 (5 bases). The CDR3 runs to 13 residues. V gave up 4 bases and J gave up 4 bases, with 13 bases separating them. Germline-derived CDR1 and CDR2 are GTSNPN and SVGIG (reference sequence). The DNA for the CDR3 is TGTGCCTGGAATCGAGGACATACCACTGAAGCTTTCTTT. Translating gives CAWNRGHTTEAFF.

The table lists this clone with a count of one. This chain uses TRBV7-2 with TRBJ2-5; 9 bases fit TRBD1. CDR1 is SGHTA and CDR2 is FQGNSA in the germline V gene. The CDR3 is 14 amino acids. Germline trimming cut 3 bases from V and 10 bases from J; bases unmatched to any gene: 9. The DNA of the CDR3 is TGTGCCAGCAGCTTGGACAGGGGAACTAGCGACCAGTACTTC. Amino acid sequence: CASSLDRGTSDQYF.

The gene calls are TRBV28 and TRBJ2-7; 9 bases agree with TRBD2. There are 21 residues in the CDR3. Germline V lookup: CDR1 MDHEN, CDR2 SYDVKM. V lost 3 bases, J lost 3 bases, and 24 bases stayed unmatched. CDR3 loop: CASSFWLVKREDDPIDYEQYF. DNA of the CDR3: TGTGCCAGCAGTTTCTGGTTAGTGAAGCGGGAGGATGACCCCATAGACTACGAGCAGTACTTC.

The V gene is TRBV3-1 (or the pseudogene TRBV3-2), the J gene TRBJ2-2, with 11 positions matching TRBD2. V shed 9 bases, J shed 4 bases, and the junction held 4 bases outside the gene matches. The CDR3 extends over 14 amino acids. The germline V gene has CDR1 LGHDT and CDR2 YNNKEL (reference sequence). CDR3: CASRLAGSTGELFF. In nucleotides, the CDR3 is TGTGCCAGTAGACTAGCGGGAAGCACCGGGGAGCTGTTTTTT.

V usage is TRBV7-2 and J usage is TRBJ1-5; perhaps TRBD1 as D (5 bases). V was cut by 5 bases and J by 0 bases, with 11 bases left in between. From germline, CDR1 is SGHTA and CDR2 FQGNSA. This CDR3 is 15 amino acids long. The CDR3 DNA follows: TGTGCCAGCAGCACGCAGGGAAATAGCAATCAGCCCCAGCATTTT. It codes for CASSTQGNSNQPQHF.

The genes are TRBV7-2 and TRBJ1-5; the D is unclear. V was clipped by 1 base and J by 8 bases, with 12 bases between them. The CDR3 is 14 residues long. Germline V gene data show CDR1 as SGHTA and CDR2 as FQGNSA. The CDR3 reads CASSLGGLSEPQHF. The CDR3 DNA follows: TGTGCCAGCAGCTTAGGAGGGCTCAGTGAGCCCCAGCATTTT.

The gene calls are TRBV6-5 and TRBJ1-6; D is unresolved. The CDR3 runs to 14 residues. Germline CDR1 and CDR2: MNHEY and SVGAGI. Trimming took off 6 bases at V and 7 bases at J, with 13 bases between the two ends. The CDR3 loop reads CASRTGTANSPLHF. CDR3 nucleotides: TGTGCCAGCAGGACGGGAACAGCCAATTCACCCCTCCACTTT.

The chain joins TRBV7-3 to TRBJ2-1; 7 bases are shared with TRBD1. This CDR3 has 16 amino acids. Per the germline V gene, CDR1 is SGHTA and CDR2 is FQGTGA. Trimming removed 5 bases from V and 0 bases from J; junction bases left unmatched: 7. CDR3 DNA sequence: TGTGCCAGCAGCCCGGATGGGGACAGCTCCTACAATGAGCAGTTCTTC. Protein: CASSPDGDSSYNEQFF.